This record looks at one T cell receptor (beta chain) sequence and its context. Only a few counts were recorded for this clone. Its antigen is still unknown. No per-base quality is available; no much larger clone lies one base away. The cohort was made up of 666 healthy bone marrow donors. At the time of sampling, every cohort member was nominally healthy, though immune exposures that went unrecorded were likely present. The donor was CMV seronegative and was included in the group of several hundred seronegative cohort members. A peripheral blood sample was provided by each donor, and peripheral blood mononuclear cells were used for TCR beta sequencing. The Qiagen DNeasy Blood Extraction Kit was used to extract genomic DNA from the blood cell samples. The data belong to a study of cytomegalovirus exposure and HLA in healthy donors (dated by TCRdb to between 2016 and 2019). Some background on the complete study: An earlier analysis of several hundred of the donors reported more than 250 Gb of sequence data and 100 million to 140 million unique TCR beta sequences from some 180 million T cells. An early release covering just under 650 HLA-typed donors comprised approximately 290 gigabases of sequencing data and roughly 86 million unique TCR sequences. Of the roughly 430 genotyped donors, approximately 80% fell in the genetic ancestry cluster associated with self-reported Caucasian donors. The study was designed to test whether signatures of past pathogen exposure could be identified by cataloging public T cell receptors. The T cell repertoires of roughly 660 subjects were profiled by immunosequencing and related to cytomegalovirus serostatus. Besides the first cohort of around 670 subjects, a separate validation cohort made up of some 110 different subjects was used. High-throughput TCR immunosequencing, statistical association of individual TCRs with disease status, and machine learning were combined to predict cytomegalovirus infection status. A later analysis re-examined previously published TCR beta repertoires from 600 to 700 donors and added high-resolution HLA genotyping to investigate patterns of TCR occurrence. Rather than drawing on any new phenotypic data, the later analysis identified candidate immune exposures from TCR beta sequences and the way those sequences occurred across donors. An earlier analysis of more than 450 of the donors used high-throughput TCR beta sequencing to judge whether each TCR beta V gene segment behaved as functional or pseudogenic. Donor age, sex, ethnicity and CMV serostatus were collected together with the repertoire data. A later genetic analysis used genome-wide SNP genotypes for 398 of the 666 donors, treating that subset as a discovery cohort. All discovery cohort repertoires had been generated using a single sequencing platform. HLA typing covered class I and class II loci at four-digit resolution. The number of donors typed differed by locus, with roughly 629-640 for A, B, C, DRB1 and DQB1, approximately 500 for DQA1, nearly 610 for DPA1, and some 450 for DPB1. Roughly 5 DR-DQ haplotypes were handled as single units for association and clustering, since linkage in the cohort was strong. On average, 235,054 unique TCR beta nucleotide sequences were sequenced per donor among some 430 genotyped donors of the cohort, with roughly 18% of those sequences being non-productive. The research as a whole found: In this cohort, only TCR beta chains were sequenced, and detectable features were limited by the absence of alpha or paired-chain data. The earlier analysis of some 560 of the donors excluded around 17 rarely observed V segments, including chromosome 9 orphons, because counts were too low. Strong co-occurrence of HLA alleles, especially DR and DQ, made assigning TCR associations to individual alleles difficult. A further reported finding was that TCR beta sequences accurately predicted the HLA-A and HLA-B alleles for most subjects in the first cohort. The classifier was reported to diagnose cytomegalovirus status with high specificity and sensitivity in both the original and validation cohorts. Three of the identified cytomegalovirus-associated TCR beta chains were confirmed in vitro to be specific for cytomegalovirus antigens. It was suggested by the authors that the approach could potentially be generalized to other disease states and immunological phenotypes. A later analysis reported that several top co-occurrence clusters appeared linked to parvovirus B19, influenza, CMV and Epstein-Barr virus. The study gave a list of 150 to 200 TCR beta chains associated with cytomegalovirus. In a later analysis, HLA-associated TCR beta chains were found to be more clonally expanded and to have lower generation probabilities than equally common non-associated chains. In an earlier analysis of approximately 590 of the donors, most TCR beta V segments were observed in productive rearrangements about 87% or about 30% of the time, broadly matching IMGT annotations. The 87-base-pair reads could not distinguish some IMGT-functional V segments, including TRBV6-2 and TRBV6-3, so those segments were excluded. An association between a missense DCLRE1C variant and V-gene and J-gene trimming of TCR beta chains was found in a later genetic analysis and replicated in an independent cohort. A later analysis found that TCR association rates varied across HLA loci, with DRB1 alleles showing the most associated TCRs and HLA-C alleles the fewest. A later analysis found that most CMV-associated TCR beta chains appeared HLA-restricted, with HLA associations seemingly driven largely by CMV exposure. Presence/absence analyses assumed roughly uniform sequencing depth across donors, an assumption that may not hold. Because HLA typing was missing for some donors at each locus, association tests included only the typed subset. Correlated functional status among segregating V segments might be attributable to linkage disequilibrium, but an unknown experimental factor could not be ruled out. A later genetic analysis reported fewer N-insertions in productive TCRs among donors in an Asian-associated ancestry cluster than the roughly 640-donor mean. For the cohort, immune exposure information was limited to CMV serostatus. Most TCR sequences were seen in very few donors, while some public TCRs were found in many individuals. A group of highly shared sequence variants was considered likely to be a technical artifact of the sequencing pipeline. In a later analysis, around 15,000 TCR beta sequences were associated with specific HLA alleles at a false discovery rate of 0.05.

CDR1 GTSNPN and CDR2 SVGIG were looked up in the germline V gene (reference sequence). V and J lose 0 bases and 8 bases, and a span of 13 bases separates them. There are 13 amino acids in the CDR3, from cysteine to phenylalanine inclusive. Only the CDR3 portion is preserved as DNA: 39 bases, with reading frame beginning at the first base. Libraries were built with the immunoSEQ multiplex PCR assay. For the multiplex PCR, a mixture combining 60 forward primers for TCR Vbeta segments and 13 reverse primers for TCR Jbeta segments was used. Amplification of the CDR3 region of rearranged TCR beta genes was performed with a multiplex PCR assay on genomic DNA. Amplified TCR beta libraries were sequenced as 87-base-pair reads on the Illumina HiSeq System. The authors' pipeline ran thus. Across the 600 to 700 repertoires, a later analysis counted some 80 million unique TCR beta chains, 8.5 million to 12 million of which were shared by at least two donors. Raw reads were error-corrected and collapsed into unique sequences by a nearest-neighbor algorithm in which closely related sequences were merged to remove PCR and sequencing errors. Alignment of CDR3 sequences to IMGT reference sequences was used to assign V, D and J gene segments. Each retained sequence needed at least a six-nucleotide match to both a V gene segment and a J gene segment. Rearrangements were classified as productive when the CDR3 lacked stop codons and remained in frame with V and J, and all other rearrangements were classified as non-productive. CDR3 was defined according to IMGT convention as the region running from the second conserved V-encoded cysteine to the conserved J-encoded phenylalanine. The earlier analysis of 450 to 750 of the donors excluded any sequence lacking an unambiguous match to a single V gene segment. In an earlier analysis of 587 of the donors, a V segment was called functional when productive rearrangements were above 56.7%, and segregating when the standard deviation between donors exceeded 5%. A statistical classification framework was built for diagnosing cytomegalovirus status from the catalog of TCR beta chain sequences. V and J gene assignment, in a later analysis, came from comparing TCR nucleotide sequences with IMGT/GENE-DB human TR gene sequences. Using the TCRdist pipeline, a later analysis assigned CDR3 sequences along with most-parsimonious VDJ recombination scenarios. In a later analysis, each TCR beta chain was defined by its CDR3 amino acid sequence together with its V-gene family, and reads lacking a unique V-gene family were excluded. As a way to deal with suspected cross-contamination and a sequencing artifact, a later analysis dropped approximately 590 nucleotide sequences that were highly shared and had low generation probability. In a later analysis, a clonal expansion index was calculated for each public chain from normalized within-repertoire ranks of inferred template counts. In a later analysis, generation probabilities were computed with a VDJ recombination model fitted to out-of-frame rearrangements, and the resulting probabilities were checked against IGoR. A later analysis scored TCR-TCR, TCR-HLA and TCR-CMV co-occurrence with hypergeometric tests, applying a repertoire-size bias correction to TCR pairs. A later analysis estimated false discovery rates by permuting HLA or CMV assignments 20 times. In a later analysis, co-occurring TCRs were grouped using DBSCAN, and TCRdist sequence similarity was added for clustering within HLA-allele-positive subsets. Repertoires with fewer than 30,000 or more than 120,000 public chains were left out of co-occurrence clustering, as were roughly five repertoires with anomalous nucleotide sharing. The source is immuneACCESS, and TCRdb retained only in-frame sequences with V and J called. Part of the clones is not carried over; for the studies checked, unresolved V genes explain less than half of this, and the remainder is unexplained. V, J and clone size were drawn from that table, and D and trimming were deduced from the DNA. This sample comprises 130,000 or so clones, 75% of them detected only once. Together, the top ten hold around 3.4% of the sample.

The sample comprised PBMCs. This receptor was taken from a man aged 35-49 years in good health and CMV-seronegative. The rearranged segments are TRBV30 and TRBJ1-2, with no confidently assigned D gene. The DNA sequence reads TGTGCCTGGAGTGTACACCCACTGGGCGGCTACACCTTC. Its protein reads: CAWSVHPLGGYTF.